Described below is a single T cell receptor (beta chain) sequence and its context. As yet, its antigen is unknown. Amplification of TCR alpha and beta CDR3 regions from RNA used iRepertoire nested multiplex PCR. TCRdb reprocessed the multiplex PCR reads with MiXCR, giving one entry per CDR3 protein. The sample contains approximately 88,000 distinct CDR3 sequences, approximately 22% of which appear only once. Germline lookup yields CDR1 SGHRS and CDR2 YFSETQ. The CDR3 length is 16 residues. V lost 1 base to trimming and J lost 2 bases, with 14 bases between them. The data were taken from a study of glioma-infiltrating T cells. Whole-study results and caveats: Tissue and blood shared very few CDR3 sequences. Above-expected tissue-blood divergence occurred in all gliomas, most in low-grade ones.

The sample was glioma tissue, nonneoplastic brain tissue, or PBMCs (not recorded which). The origin of this receptor is a human donor with low-grade glioma or glioblastoma, undergoing nonglioma brain surgery, or in good health (not recorded which). The rearrangement joins TRBV5-1 to TRBJ2-3, with a weak D call TRBD2 (6 bases). The CDR3 protein is CASSLTSGGDTDTQYF. CDR3 in DNA: TGCGCCAGCAGCTTGACTAGTGGAGGGGACACAGATACGCAGTATTTT.